This T cell receptor (beta chain) was recovered during a study of cytomegalovirus exposure and HLA in healthy donors. Findings and limits, study-wide: It was in a later analysis that TCR association rates were seen to vary by HLA locus, highest for DRB1 and lowest for HLA-C.

About this clone: Antigen specificity is unknown.

The PCR ran on 60 Vbeta and 13 Jbeta primers. Some clones are missing from TCRdb's copy, which holds only in-frame ones; the method was immunoSEQ multiplex PCR. Counted here are 140,000 to 150,000 clones, around three fifths occurring once; the ten biggest clones make up approximately 1.7%. CDR1 SGHRS and CDR2 YFSETQ come from the germline V gene. V was trimmed by 3 bases and J by 0 bases, leaving 12 bases between them. This CDR3 is 16 amino acids long. The source material was PBMCs. The receptor was isolated from a male donor in good health and CMV-seronegative. The J gene is TRBJ2-2, the V gene TRBV5-1; D perhaps matches TRBD2 (5 bases). The chain's CDR3 is CASSWSEESNTGELFF. CDR3 nucleotides: TGCGCCAGCAGCTGGTCGGAGGAGTCGAACACCGGGGAGCTGTTTTTT.